The subject of this entry is one T cell receptor (beta chain). This specimen belongs to a study of PD-L1 blockade in urothelial cancer. Time point defined: pretreatment peripheral blood. Generated by immunoSEQ multiplex PCR, the TCRdb table keeps only in-frame clones and is missing some. Of approximately 94,000 clones in the sample, around 90% were seen once. This specimen was PBMCs, taken around atezolizumab (anti-PD-L1) treatment. This clonotype originated in a man in his 60s with urothelial cancer.

CDR3: CASSLEFRDEQYF. DNA of the CDR3: TGTGCCAGCAGCTTAGAGTTCAGGGACGAGCAGTACTTC. J is TRBJ2-7 and V is TRBV7-9, with D possibly being TRBD1 (5 bases). V lost 1 base and J lost 5, with 9 bases in between. Germline CDR1 and CDR2: SEHNR and FQNEAQ (reference sequence). The CDR3 has 13 amino acids.